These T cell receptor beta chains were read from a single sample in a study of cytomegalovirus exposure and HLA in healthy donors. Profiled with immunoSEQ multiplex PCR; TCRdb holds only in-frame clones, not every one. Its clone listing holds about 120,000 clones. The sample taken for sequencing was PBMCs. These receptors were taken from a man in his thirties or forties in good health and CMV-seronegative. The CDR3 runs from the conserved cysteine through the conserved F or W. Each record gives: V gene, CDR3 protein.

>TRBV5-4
CASAFGGGPTGYGYTF
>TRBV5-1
CASSLVGGTGQPQHF
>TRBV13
CASSLALGSGLYSYEQYF
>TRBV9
CASSVGGTSYNEQFF
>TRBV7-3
CASGRAGAAYNEQFF
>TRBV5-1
CASSFLTGTEAFF
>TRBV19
CASSIAGGGGTEAFF
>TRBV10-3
CAVAGGSTGELFF
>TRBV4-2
CASSQPGQAYGYTF
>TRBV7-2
CASSSQGGDYEQYF
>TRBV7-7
CASSLRGFGNQPQHF
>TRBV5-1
CASSQWTGEKLFF
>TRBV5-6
CASSLLSAGDNYEQYF
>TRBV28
CASSLPDRRSYEQYF
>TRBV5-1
CASSLTYSGGGEQFF